Here is one TCR beta chain with its context. CDR3 length equals 14 residues. Trimming removed 3 bases from V and 8 bases from J, with 13 bases in between. The germline gives CDR1 LNHDA, CDR2 SQIVND (reference sequence). These data belong to a study of blood T cell repertoires in COVID-19. For the study at large: The United States, Italy and Spain supplied acute and convalescent COVID-19 samples. T cells, B-cell-depleted T cells, or PBMCs supplied cDNA or gDNA.

Original analysis: How many nucleated cells were present was estimated from reference gene primer amplification. TCRdb keeps only in-frame clones here, not all; method: immunoSEQ multiplex PCR. V and J calls and clone size are those listed in that table; D and trimming were worked out from the DNA. The sample has roughly 42,000 clones; roughly 84% are singletons. The sequence was obtained from a human donor in a cohort sampled during active COVID-19. Input material: peripheral blood. The rearrangement links TRBV19 to TRBJ1-4; D possibly corresponds to TRBD1 (6 bases). This chain's CDR3 is CASSMRDISEKLFF. The CDR3 nucleotides are TGTGCCAGTAGTATGAGGGACATCAGCGAAAAACTGTTTTTT.